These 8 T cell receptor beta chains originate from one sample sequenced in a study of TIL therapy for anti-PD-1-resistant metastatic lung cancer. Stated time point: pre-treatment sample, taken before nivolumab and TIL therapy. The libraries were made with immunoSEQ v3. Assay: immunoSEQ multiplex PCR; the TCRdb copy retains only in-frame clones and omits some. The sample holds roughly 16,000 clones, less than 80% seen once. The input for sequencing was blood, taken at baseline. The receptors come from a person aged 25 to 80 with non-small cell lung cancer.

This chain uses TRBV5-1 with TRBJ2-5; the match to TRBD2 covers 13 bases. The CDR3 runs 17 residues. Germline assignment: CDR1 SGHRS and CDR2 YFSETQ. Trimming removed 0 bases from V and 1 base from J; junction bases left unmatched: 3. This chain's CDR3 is CASSLDRTSGGQETQYF. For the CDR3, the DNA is TGCGCCAGCAGCTTGGACCGGACTAGCGGGGGCCAAGAGACCCAGTACTTC.

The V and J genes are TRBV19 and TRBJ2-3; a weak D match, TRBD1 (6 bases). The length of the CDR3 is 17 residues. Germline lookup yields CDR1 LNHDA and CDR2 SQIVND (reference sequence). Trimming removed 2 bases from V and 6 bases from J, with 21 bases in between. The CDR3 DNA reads TGTGCCAGTAGTATACCAAGGGGACACCCGCCAGGGGATACGCAGTATTTT. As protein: CASSIPRGHPPGDTQYF.

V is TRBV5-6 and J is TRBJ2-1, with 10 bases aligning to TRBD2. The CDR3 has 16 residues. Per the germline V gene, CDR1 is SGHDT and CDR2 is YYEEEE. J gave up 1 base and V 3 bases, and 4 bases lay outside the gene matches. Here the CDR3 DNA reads TGTGCCAGCAGCTCCGAGCGGGGGGGATCCTACAATGAGCAGTTCTTC. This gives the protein CASSSERGGSYNEQFF.

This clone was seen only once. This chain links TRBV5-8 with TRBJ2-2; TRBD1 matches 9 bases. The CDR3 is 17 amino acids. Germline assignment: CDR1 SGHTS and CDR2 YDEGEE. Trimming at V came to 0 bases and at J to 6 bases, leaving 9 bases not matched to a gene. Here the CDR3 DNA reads TGTGCCAGCAGCTTGGACGGGACAGGGCCAAACGCCGGGGAGCTGTTTTTT. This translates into CASSLDGTGPNAGELFF.

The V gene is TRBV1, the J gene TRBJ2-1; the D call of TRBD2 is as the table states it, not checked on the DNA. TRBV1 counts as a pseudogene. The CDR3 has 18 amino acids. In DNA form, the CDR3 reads TGCACCAGCAGCCAAGATCGAAGAGGGCCTAGCTCCTACAATGAGCAGTTCTTC. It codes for CTSSQDRRGPSSYNEQFF.

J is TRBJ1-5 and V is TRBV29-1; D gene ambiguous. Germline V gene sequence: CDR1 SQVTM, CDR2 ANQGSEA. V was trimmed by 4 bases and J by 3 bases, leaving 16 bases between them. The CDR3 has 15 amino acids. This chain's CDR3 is CSVAPPGGFNQPQHF. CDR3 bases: TGCAGCGTTGCCCCTCCCGGTGGATTCAATCAGCCCCAGCATTTT.

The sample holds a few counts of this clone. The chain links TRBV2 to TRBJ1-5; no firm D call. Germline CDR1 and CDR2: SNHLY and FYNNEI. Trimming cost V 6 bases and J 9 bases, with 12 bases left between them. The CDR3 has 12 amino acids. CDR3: CASSPTRMPQHF. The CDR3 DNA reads TGTGCCAGCAGCCCGACACGGATGCCCCAGCATTTT.

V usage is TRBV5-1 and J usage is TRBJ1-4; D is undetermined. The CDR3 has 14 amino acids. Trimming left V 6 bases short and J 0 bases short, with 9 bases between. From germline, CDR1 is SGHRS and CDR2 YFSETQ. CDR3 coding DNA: TGCGCCAGCACCCCGACCTCAACTAATGAAAAACTGTTTTTT. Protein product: CASTPTSTNEKLFF. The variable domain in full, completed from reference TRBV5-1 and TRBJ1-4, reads KAGVTQTPRYLIKTRGQQVTLSCSPISGHRSVSWYQQTPGQGLQFLFEYFSETQRNKGNFPGRFSGRQFSNSRSEMNVSTLELGDSALYLCASTPTSTNEKLFFGSGTQLSVL.